This TCR beta chain was profiled in a study of blood T cells in healthy people across ages. The length of the CDR3 is 14 residues. Germline-derived CDR1 and CDR2 are SGHKS and YYEKEE (reference sequence). Trimming cost V 4 bases and J 6 bases, with 17 bases left between them. Using a J-beta primer mix together with a sample-barcoded 5' primer, a second PCR was run for about 7 to 12 cycles. TCRdb used MiXCR to reprocess the 5' RACE reads, holding one entry per CDR3 protein. The sample lists about 1,400,000 distinct CDR3 sequences; around 39% were seen once. Sequences were obtained from blood. The chain employs TRBV5-5 and TRBJ2-7; D is possibly TRBD1 or TRBD2 (5 bases each). The clonotype comes from a woman in her late teens or twenties in good health. CDR3 protein: CASSPGTPRSEQYF. The CDR3 DNA sequence: TGTGCCAGCAGCCCGGGGACCCCTCGGAGCGAGCAGTACTTC.